The TCR beta chain under discussion was sequenced for a study of CD8 T cells in Susac syndrome. General observations from the study: The number of individuals included in the study's TCR sequencing and HLA analysis was acknowledged as relatively small.

Note on this clonotype: Its target is unknown.

CD8+ and CD4+ blood T cells underwent TCR beta sequencing. CDR1 and CDR2 from the germline V gene are MNHNS and SASEGT. The CDR3 loop spans 15 amino acids. After removal of 7 bases from V and 5 bases from J, the junction contained 13 bases not matched to a gene. Random hexamers were used to reverse transcribe an amount of roughly 0.45 to 1 ug RNA. TCR beta CDR3 was amplified by immunoSEQ covering 54 Vbeta and 13 Jbeta. In TCRdb, the immunoSEQ multiplex PCR reads were re-called with MiXCR into one record per CDR3 protein. The profile shows a few hundred thousand distinct CDR3 sequences, more than 85% of them singletons.

The source is a human donor with multiple sclerosis. V gene TRBV6-1 combines with J gene TRBJ2-7, with 8 nucleotides matching TRBD1. Sample: CD8+ T cells from PBMCs. Here the CDR3 reads CASNPLRQGADEQYF. The DNA of the CDR3 is TGTGCCAGCAACCCCCTGCGGCAGGGGGCGGACGAGCAGTACTTC.